Sequencing of this T cell receptor beta chain was carried out in a study of T cell responses to AZD1222 COVID-19 vaccine (dated by TCRdb to the early 2020s). Broadly, across the study: A total of 230 to 250 trial participants underwent TCR sequencing, of whom 200 to 220 received two doses of AZD1222 and 26 received two doses of the MenACWY control vaccine. Trial participants were enrolled by age into subgroups of 18-55, 56-69 and 70-plus years, and about 150, 27 and 61 TCR-sequenced participants, respectively, were included in these subgroups. Points the paper makes about the study in general: Conclusions about previously exposed vaccinees are limited because only five to seven AZD1222 recipients were SARS-CoV-2 seropositive at baseline. CD4 TCRs associated with the vaccine covered the entire spike protein, and the dominant responses were in regions 160-218 and 743-854. Participants were mostly white British, with more females than males. The authors suggested clonal diversity may have been underestimated. The 56-69-year group was small, and its depth increase did not reach significance, likely because of low power. Reportedly, almost half of the unique spike-specific TCRs recognized epitopes lying outside the regions that are mutated in the B.1.351 and B.1.1.7 variants. Spike-specific TCR breadth and depth rose significantly after two AZD1222 doses compared with day 0 and with MenACWY recipients. No day 14 peak-response samples were available, so repertoires were characterized only after the peak T cell response.

The sample's time point label, in plain terms: about 28 days (+/-7) after the second vaccine dose. Because spike-specific TCR depth and breadth did not differ between the two schedules, AZD1222 recipients who got a second dose at roughly 4 weeks were pooled with those who got a second dose at roughly 12 weeks. Vaccinee samples were obtained from the UK trials COV001 and COV002, which included a single-blind randomized controlled phase 2/3 trial of AZD1222 (ChAdOx1 nCoV-19) in healthy adults. For TCRbeta chain sequencing, PBMC samples were collected from trial participants at day 0 and at day 28 after the second dose. The CDR3 regions of human TCRbeta chains were subjected to immunosequencing. The published analysis was carried out like this. TCRs in the repertoires were matched against a reference library of SARS-CoV-2-specific TCRs that had been generated with the MIRA antigen-specificity platform. Breadth meant the fraction of unique TCRs that were SARS-CoV-2-associated, whereas depth meant the fraction of total T cells that were SARS-CoV-2-associated. Using the MIRA data, every spike-specific TCR was mapped to the spike region that the TCR reacted to and assigned to either a CD4 or a CD8 class. Log10-transformed breadth and depth values were compared by one-way ANOVA with Sidak's multiple comparisons tests. TCRdb limited this immuneACCESS table to in-frame rearrangements with V and J called. A share of clones is missing; checked studies link under half to unresolved V genes, and the rest is unexplained. That table supplies the V and J calls and clone size; D and trimming were determined from the DNA. This sample holds 65,000 to 85,000 clones; approximately 83% were observed only once. Less than 11% of the sample lies in the top ten.

The germline V gene (reference sequence) gives CDR1 as MNHEY and CDR2 as SMNVEV. Spanning cysteine to phenylalanine, the CDR3 consists of 14 amino acids. Here the CDR3 DNA is all that survives: 42 bases in frame from base 1. Trimming removed 3 bases from V and 7 bases from J; the gene matches leave 5 bases unexplained. With respect to this clone: Its cognate antigen has yet to be identified. Base qualities are not recorded, but no much larger clone differs from it by a single base.

The receptor chain draws on TRBV27 and TRBJ1-2, and 10 junctional nucleotides match TRBD1. The receptor was isolated from an adult who received the AZD1222 COVID-19 vaccine. The sample in question was peripheral blood, obtained 28 days after the second AZD1222 dose. The CDR3 reads CASSLGQGIGGYTF. The DNA is TGTGCCAGCAGTTTGGGACAGGGGATCGGTGGCTACACCTTC.